These 9 T cell receptor beta chains came from one sample sequenced in a study of CD8 T cells in Susac syndrome. It was with random hexamers that 0.5 to 1 ug RNA was reverse transcribed. TCRdb re-called the immunoSEQ multiplex PCR reads through MiXCR, storing one row per CDR3 protein. The sample carries some 260,000 distinct CDR3 sequences, roughly 95% recorded once. The specimen was CD4+ T cells from PBMCs. Source of these receptors: a human donor with multiple sclerosis.

This chain joins TRBV6-1 and TRBJ2-7; D might be TRBD1 (6 bases). V lost 4 bases and J lost 2, with 18 bases in between. The CDR3 spans 16 residues. Germline loops: CDR1 MNHNS, CDR2 SASEGT. The CDR3 sequence: CASSVSGTLSPYEQYF. The CDR3 region has the DNA TGTGCCAGCAGTGTCTCCGGGACACTAAGCCCCTACGAGCAGTACTTC.

This chain connects TRBV2 to TRBJ2-3; no clear D gene. The CDR3 has 14 residues. Trimming removed 7 bases at V and 11 bases at J, with 22 bases between. The germline CDR1 and CDR2 sequences are SNHLY and FYNNEI. CDR3 protein: CASTSAPASVGQYF. CDR3 coding DNA: TGTGCCAGCACCTCGGCTCCAGCCAGTGTGGGGCAGTATTTT.

This chain uses TRBV3-1 with TRBJ1-2, with 7 bases lining up with TRBD1. The V gene end was trimmed by 1 base and the J gene end by 4 bases; junction bases not matched to a gene: 6. Germline V CDR1 and CDR2: LGHDT, YNNKEL (reference sequence). The CDR3 runs to 15 residues. The CDR3 reads CASSQVRDSVYGYTF. Written as DNA, the CDR3 is TGTGCCAGCAGCCAAGTGCGGGACAGCGTCTATGGCTACACCTTC.

This chain links TRBV12-3 or TRBV12-4 with TRBJ2-7; no definite D call. Trimming left V 7 bases short and J 0 bases short, with 10 bases between. The CDR3 totals 13 residues. This CDR3 is CASIAVTSYEQYF. The DNA of the CDR3 is TGTGCCAGCATTGCGGTAACCTCCTACGAGCAGTACTTC.

The genes are TRBV5-4 and TRBJ1-2, with D perhaps matching TRBD1 (6 bases). Germline V gene data show CDR1 as SGHNT and CDR2 as YYREEE (reference sequence). The CDR3 sequence is 16 residues long. V was trimmed by 4 bases and J by 0 bases, leaving 16 bases between them. CDR3 protein: CASSTPTGTSNYGYTF. The CDR3 region has the DNA TGTGCCAGCAGCACACCCACAGGGACCTCTAACTATGGCTACACCTTC.

The genes are TRBV3-1 and TRBJ2-3; 8 bases align to TRBD2. The CDR3 length is 15 residues. Germline V gene data show CDR1 as LGHDT and CDR2 as YNNKEL (reference sequence). J gave up 7 bases and V 4 bases, and 10 bases lay outside the gene matches. The CDR3 sequence: CASSPGGGGPNTQYF. CDR3 nucleotides: TGTGCCAGCAGCCCGGGAGGCGGGGGGCCGAATACGCAGTATTTT.

V gene TRBV3-1 combines with J gene TRBJ1-1, with D uncertain. V lost 4 bases to trimming and J lost 0 bases, with 9 bases between them. The V gene's germline CDR1 is LGHDT and CDR2 YNNKEL (reference sequence). This CDR3 is built from 14 residues. CDR3 nucleotides: TGTGCCAGCAGCCGCGAGGGCCTGAACACTGAAGCTTTCTTT. It is translated as CASSREGLNTEAFF.

V usage is TRBV5-1 and J usage is TRBJ2-2; TRBD2 matches at 14 bases. The CDR3 length is 17 residues. V lost 3 bases and J lost 2; bases outside the gene matches: 3. Germline V CDR1 and CDR2: SGHRS, YFSETQ. For the CDR3, the DNA is TGCGCCAGCAGCTGGGGACTAGCGGGGGCTAACACCGGGGAGCTGTTTTTT. Translated: CASSWGLAGANTGELFF.

The rearrangement links TRBV14 to TRBJ2-1, with D tentatively TRBD2 (5 bases). The CDR3 has 12 amino acids. Germline V gene data show CDR1 as SGHDN and CDR2 as FVKESK. V was trimmed by 2 bases and J by 9 bases, leaving 8 bases between them. CDR3 in amino acids: CASSQLSGEQFF. CDR3 nucleotide sequence: TGTGCCAGCAGCCAACTAAGCGGTGAGCAGTTCTTC.